This T cell receptor (beta chain) derives from a study of shared clonotypes between healthy human individuals. Study as a whole: Each donor contributed plates that comprised three CD4 naive, three CD4 memory, two CD8 naive and one CD8 memory.

Profiled with immunoSEQ multiplex PCR; TCRdb holds only in-frame clones, not every one. This table has approximately 1.4 million clones, nearly 99% appearing once. In germline, CDR1 is SNHLY, CDR2 FYNNEI. The CDR3 has 13 amino acids. V was trimmed by 8 bases and J by 5 bases, leaving 15 bases between them. Sequencing was performed on naive CD4+ T cells sorted from blood. Indicated subset: CD45RA+ positively selected. V and J are TRBV2 and TRBJ2-5; D is perhaps TRBD2 (5 bases). The receptor's source is a man aged 25 to 45 in good health. The CDR3 region has the DNA TGTGCCAGCTCAAACCCTGGCGGGGAGACCCAGTACTTC. It codes for CASSNPGGETQYF.